This TCR beta chain stems from a study of blood T cell repertoires in COVID-19. Across the whole study: Donors in the United States, Italy and Spain gave samples during acute or convalescent COVID-19. T cells, B-cell-depleted T cells, or PBMCs provided the cDNA or gDNA that served as material.

In the original processing: Nucleated cell counts were estimated from reference gene primer amplification. Method: immunoSEQ multiplex PCR; TCRdb's copy keeps in-frame clones and lacks some. For V, J and clone size, that table is used; D and trimming come from the DNA. The sample yields fewer than 200,000 clones, about 83% seen once. Germline lookup yields CDR1 LNHDA and CDR2 SQIVND (reference sequence). The CDR3 has 11 amino acids. Trimming shortened V by 5 bases and J by 5 bases, and 6 bases separated the two germline ends. A few counts support this clone. This chain links TRBV19 with TRBJ2-5; no firm D call. Sequenced input: peripheral blood. The origin of this receptor is a man aged 35-49 years who had recovered from COVID-19. The CDR3 reads CASSQRETQYF. The CDR3 DNA is TGTGCCAGTAGTCAGAGGGAGACCCAGTACTTC.